This passage covers 15 T cell receptor beta chains from one sample sequenced in a study of cytomegalovirus exposure and HLA in healthy donors. This PCR relied on a set of 60 Vbeta primers and 13 Jbeta primers. Here immunoSEQ multiplex PCR was the method, and the copy in TCRdb shows in-frame clones only, minus some. The sample contains 200,000 to 250,000 clones, roughly 85% of which appear only once. The sequenced sample consisted of PBMCs. The receptor source for this set is a man aged 18-30 years in good health and CMV-seronegative.

The chain uses TRBV29-1 and TRBJ1-6; a possible D gene is TRBD1 (6 bases). The CDR3 is made up of 13 amino acids. The germline CDR1 and CDR2 sequences are SQVTM and ANQGSEA. V lost 7 bases, J lost 9 bases, and 16 bases lay in between. The CDR3 here is CSASKGVGSPLHF. CDR3 sequence (DNA): TGCAGCGCCTCAAAGGGGGTTGGTTCACCCCTCCACTTT.

This chain connects TRBV11-2 to TRBJ1-2, with D perhaps matching TRBD1 (6 bases). The germline V and J ends were trimmed by 4 bases and 4 bases, with 10 bases remaining between them. The CDR3 sequence is 13 residues long. CDR1 and CDR2 from the germline V gene are SGHAT and FQNNGV. The DNA of the CDR3 is TGTGCCAGCAGCTCGGCAGGGGCCTATGGCTACACCTTC. It yields the protein CASSSAGAYGYTF.

The chain combines TRBV2 with TRBJ1-2; D is unresolved. The germline CDR1 and CDR2 sequences are SNHLY and FYNNEI. Trimming removed 6 bases at V and 2 bases at J, with 19 bases between. The CDR3 consists of 16 residues. The CDR3 nucleotides are TGTGCCAGCAGCCCCGATCGCCGGGGAACCAACTATGGCTACACCTTC. Protein sequence: CASSPDRRGTNYGYTF.

V gene TRBV5-4 combines with J gene TRBJ2-1; D possibly corresponds to TRBD2 (5 bases). The CDR3 sequence is 12 residues long. Trimming left V 2 bases short and J 7 bases short, with 7 bases between. Germline CDR1 SGHNT, CDR2 YYREEE (reference sequence). The CDR3 bases are TGTGCCAGCAGCTTTACGGGGAATGAGCAGTTCTTC. This sequence encodes CASSFTGNEQFF.

This rearrangement joins TRBV25-1 to TRBJ1-2; D uncertain. Trimming pared 4 bases from V and 14 bases from J, leaving 20 bases between. Germline assignment: CDR1 MGHDK and CDR2 SYGVNS. The CDR3 totals 13 residues. In DNA, the CDR3 is TGTGCCAGCAGTGGGGGAACGAGAGGGATATGGACCTTC. It codes for CASSGGTRGIWTF.

V gene TRBV7-2 combines with J gene TRBJ1-1; TRBD1 agrees at 8 bases. The CDR3 sequence is 13 residues long. Germline V gene lookup returns CDR1 SGHTA and CDR2 FQGNSA. Trimming took 7 bases from V and 7 from J; bases not matched to a gene: 8. CDR3 amino acids: CASTSDREIEAFF. As DNA, the CDR3 is TGTGCCAGCACCTCGGACAGGGAAATTGAAGCTTTCTTT.

The chain employs TRBV7-2 and TRBJ2-2; tentative D call: TRBD2 (6 bases). Trimming took 7 bases from V and 0 from J, leaving 9 bases between them. Per germline, CDR1 SGHTA and CDR2 FQGNSA. The CDR3 runs to 14 residues. CDR3 sequence: CASKGRTNTGELFF. The CDR3 DNA is TGTGCCAGCAAGGGGAGGACGAACACCGGGGAGCTGTTTTTT. The entire variable domain, with the rest obtained from reference TRBV7-2 and TRBJ2-2, is as follows: GAGVSQSPSNKVTEKGKDVELRCDPISGHTALYWYRQSLGQGLEFLIYFQGNSAPDKSGLPSDRFSAERTGGSVSTLTIQRTQQEDSAVYLCASKGRTNTGELFFGEGSRLTVL.

V gene TRBV4-3 combines with J gene TRBJ2-3; 15 positions agree with TRBD2. Germline CDR1 LGHNA, CDR2 YSLEER. The CDR3 contains 19 residues. Losses at the gene ends were 3 bases for V and 2 bases for J; bases not matched to a gene: 9. CDR3 loop: CASSQSPGTSGRPTDTQYF. Here the CDR3 DNA reads TGCGCCAGCAGCCAGTCACCCGGGACTAGCGGGAGGCCCACAGATACGCAGTATTTT.

V gene TRBV30 combines with J gene TRBJ2-2, with TRBD2 as a possible D gene (6 bases). V was clipped by 0 bases and J by 7 bases, with 9 bases between them. This CDR3 comprises 13 residues. Germline-derived CDR1 and CDR2 are GTSNPN and SVGIG (reference sequence). This CDR3 reads CAWSVAAGGELFF. DNA for the CDR3: TGTGCCTGGAGTGTTGCAGCGGGCGGGGAGCTGTTTTTT.

This clone was found a few times. The chain employs TRBV28 and TRBJ1-5; the match to TRBD1 covers 8 bases. Germline CDR1 is MDHEN and CDR2 is SYDVKM. The trim removed 6 bases at V and 8 bases at J, leaving 3 bases unmatched. The CDR3 runs to 12 residues. The CDR3 bases are TGTGCCAGCAGGGACAGGGTAGAGCCCCAGCATTTT. It encodes CASRDRVEPQHF. Supplemented by reference TRBV28 and TRBJ1-5, the full variable domain reads DVKVTQSSRYLVKRTGEKVFLECVQDMDHENMFWYRQDPGLGLRLIYFSYDVKMKEKGDIPEGYSVSREKKERFSLILESASTNQTSMYLCASRDRVEPQHFGDGTRLSIL.

This clone showed up just once. The chain links TRBV2 to TRBJ2-1, with 10 positions matching TRBD2. Germline CDR1 reads SNHLY; CDR2 reads FYNNEI. This CDR3 contains 12 residues. As DNA, the CDR3 is TGTGGAACTAGCGGGGAATCTGGTGAGCAGTTCTTC. Residues: CGTSGESGEQFF.

The chain joins TRBV6-5 to TRBJ2-7; 11 nucleotides agree with TRBD2. Germline V lookup: CDR1 MNHEY, CDR2 SVGAGI. This CDR3 is 15 amino acids long. V lost 5 bases and J lost 3; bases outside the gene matches: 6. CDR3 amino acids: CASSLAGGSLYEQYF. The CDR3 DNA reads as TGTGCCAGCAGTCTAGCGGGGGGCTCCCTCTACGAGCAGTACTTC.

The chain recombines TRBV5-1 with TRBJ2-7; D perhaps matches TRBD1 (6 bases). This CDR3 has 15 residues. V was shortened by 1 base and J by 3 bases, with 14 bases between the two germline ends. CDR1 SGHRS and CDR2 YFSETQ come from the germline V gene. The CDR3 here is CASSLITGSSYEQYF. In nucleotides, the CDR3 is TGCGCCAGCAGCTTGATCACAGGGTCTAGCTACGAGCAGTACTTC.

This clone was picked up a small number of times. This chain uses TRBV6-6 with TRBJ2-7; D is perhaps TRBD2 (5 bases). Germline CDR1 reads MNHNY; CDR2 reads SVGAGI (reference sequence). The CDR3 is made up of 12 amino acids. Trimming removed 5 bases at V and 6 bases at J, with 11 bases between. The CDR3 spells CASSSGVSEQYF. For the CDR3, the DNA is TGTGCCAGCAGTAGCGGAGTTTCCGAGCAGTACTTC.

This chain uses TRBV5-4 with TRBJ1-5, with D possibly being TRBD1 (6 bases). The germline V and J ends were trimmed by 4 bases and 3 bases, with 14 bases remaining between them. CDR3 size: 15 residues. Looked up from germline, CDR1 is SGHNT and CDR2 is YYREEE (reference sequence). DNA of the CDR3: TGTGCCAGCAGCCGGGGGGGGCAGGACAATCAGCCCCAGCATTTT. This codes for CASSRGGQDNQPQHF.